Following are 10 T cell receptor beta chains from one sample sequenced in a study of pediatric ulcerative colitis (dated by TCRdb to the late 2010s). During colonoscopy, one to two rectal pinch biopsies were obtained for research purposes. The protocol used for the library was the immunoSEQ multiplex PCR assay. The source is immuneACCESS, and TCRdb retained only in-frame sequences with V and J called. Part of the clones is not carried over; for the studies checked, unresolved V genes explain less than half of this, and the remainder is unexplained. The sample data list 30,000 or so clones, and approximately 78% of these were observed just once. Around 0.96% of the sample lies in the top ten. The sample was gut tissue. Every receptor here comes from a boy aged 5-17 years with mild ulcerative colitis.

This clone was seen a few times. The chain has TRBV5-1 and TRBJ1-2, with 7 bases lining up with TRBD1. V dropped 4 bases and J dropped 4; count of bases not matched to a gene: 10. This CDR3 is built from 15 residues. CDR1 and CDR2 from the germline V gene are SGHRS and YFSETQ. The CDR3 protein is CASSPMTGFTYGYTF. The CDR3 DNA is TGCGCCAGCAGCCCAATGACAGGGTTTACCTATGGCTACACCTTC.

The chain links TRBV5-6 to TRBJ1-1; D unclear. This CDR3 region has 12 residues. The V end was cut by 3 bases, the J end by 7 bases, with 10 bases between. Germline V lookup: CDR1 SGHDT, CDR2 YYEEEE. The CDR3 coding sequence is TGTGCCAGCAGCTGGAGCAGCTTTGAAGCTTTCTTT. Translated, it gives CASSWSSFEAFF.

The rearrangement links TRBV6-1 to TRBJ2-7; the D gene is possibly TRBD1 (5 bases). The CDR3 loop spans 16 amino acids. V was clipped by 4 bases and J by 4 bases, with 20 bases between them. Germline CDR1 and CDR2: MNHNS and SASEGT. The CDR3: CASSGPIDSLLYEQYF. Written as DNA, the CDR3 is TGTGCCAGCAGTGGACCTATTGACAGTCTCTTATACGAGCAGTACTTC.

The chain has TRBV19 and TRBJ1-1; TRBD1 might be the D (5 bases). The CDR3 contains 16 residues. Trimming removed 3 bases from V and 1 base from J, with 15 bases in between. From germline, CDR1 is LNHDA and CDR2 SQIVND (reference sequence). The CDR3 bases are TGTGCCAGTAGTATCGGGGGGATACGTGCGAACACTGAAGCTTTCTTT. Translating gives CASSIGGIRANTEAFF. The variable domain in full, completed from reference TRBV19 and TRBJ1-1, reads DGGITQSPKYLFRKEGQNVTLSCEQNLNHDAMYWYRQDPGQGLRLIYYSQIVNDFQKGDIAEGYSVSREKKESFPLTVTSAQKNPTAFYLCASSIGGIRANTEAFFGQGTRLTVV.

This chain joins TRBV20-1 and TRBJ2-1; D unclear. Germline CDR1 is DFQATT and CDR2 is SNEGSKA (reference sequence). V lost 3 bases, J lost 10 bases, and 4 bases lay in between. The CDR3 runs 9 residues. CDR3 sequence reads: CSASFEQFF. CDR3 DNA sequence: TGCAGTGCTAGCTTCGAGCAGTTCTTC.

This rearrangement joins TRBV9 to TRBJ2-7; D may be TRBD1 (7 bases). The germline V and J ends were trimmed by 3 bases and 5 bases, with 21 bases remaining between them. The CDR3 runs to 16 residues. The germline V gene has CDR1 SGDLS and CDR2 YYNGEE. The CDR3 sequence is CASSAQTGRRRNEQYF. CDR3 nucleotides: TGTGCCAGCAGCGCCCAGACAGGGAGGCGTCGCAACGAGCAGTACTTC.

This clone was picked up one time. The chain combines TRBV7-2 with TRBJ2-3; 9 positions match TRBD2. Germline lookup yields CDR1 SGHTA and CDR2 FQGNSA. The CDR3 loop spans 15 amino acids. Trimming removed 6 bases from V and 4 bases from J; junction bases left unmatched: 8. The CDR3 bases are TGTGCCAGCAGACCCAGCGGGGGGCCTGCAGATACGCAGTATTTT. Amino acids: CASRPSGGPADTQYF. Looking up the rest from reference TRBV7-2 and TRBJ2-3 gives the full variable domain: GAGVSQSPSNKVTEKGKDVELRCDPISGHTALYWYRQSLGQGLEFLIYFQGNSAPDKSGLPSDRFSAERTGGSVSTLTIQRTQQEDSAVYLCASRPSGGPADTQYFGPGTRLTVL.

This rearrangement joins TRBV20-1 to TRBJ2-1; 8 nucleotides agree with TRBD2. Trimming at V came to 5 bases and at J to 10 bases, leaving 4 bases not matched to a gene. The CDR3 covers 11 residues. Germline loops: CDR1 DFQATT, CDR2 SNEGSKA (reference sequence). The CDR3 region is CSAGTRGEQFF. The CDR3 DNA sequence: TGCAGTGCTGGGACTAGAGGCGAGCAGTTCTTC.

V gene TRBV5-1 combines with J gene TRBJ2-3; D unclear. With 4 bases removed from V and 3 bases from J, the gap between germline ends came to 12 bases. This CDR3 contains 14 residues. Germline V gene sequence: CDR1 SGHRS, CDR2 YFSETQ. The chain's CDR3 is CASSPAKVTDTQYF. CDR3 nucleotides: TGCGCCAGCAGCCCCGCCAAGGTAACAGATACGCAGTATTTT.

The rearrangement uses TRBV5-4 and TRBJ2-5, with 8 positions matching TRBD1. CDR3 size: 15 residues. Trimming at V came to 2 bases and at J to 4 bases, leaving 7 bases not matched to a gene. Germline values: CDR1 SGHNT, CDR2 YYREEE (reference sequence). CDR3 sequence: CASSLSQTGVETQYF. The CDR3 DNA follows: TGTGCCAGCAGCTTATCCCAGACAGGGGTAGAGACCCAGTACTTC.